Presented here are 27 T cell receptor beta chains from one specimen sequenced in a study of blood T cell repertoires in COVID-19. The assay was immunoSEQ multiplex PCR, and TCRdb's table has in-frame clones only and misses some. The profile shows under 200,000 clones, 65% to 90% of them singletons. The sequenced material came from peripheral blood. The receptors stem from a man between 60 and 75 years old with acute or convalescent COVID-19.

This rearrangement joins TRBV5-1 to TRBJ2-7; no definite D call. Trimming removed 0 bases from V and 4 bases from J, with 8 bases in between. The germline V gene encodes CDR1 SGHRS and CDR2 YFSETQ. This CDR3 has 13 amino acids. The CDR3 is CASSLADMYEQYF. CDR3 in DNA: TGCGCCAGCAGCTTGGCCGACATGTACGAGCAGTACTTC. The whole variable domain, filled in from reference TRBV5-1 and TRBJ2-7, reads KAGVTQTPRYLIKTRGQQVTLSCSPISGHRSVSWYQQTPGQGLQFLFEYFSETQRNKGNFPGRFSGRQFSNSRSEMNVSTLELGDSALYLCASSLADMYEQYFGPGTRLTVT.

This clone was counted once. The chain links TRBV28 to TRBJ2-7, with D possibly matching TRBD1 (6 bases). Trimming took off 5 bases at V and 4 bases at J, with 12 bases between the two ends. The CDR3 loop spans 13 amino acids. CDR1 is MDHEN and CDR2 is SYDVKM in the germline V gene. Written as DNA, the CDR3 is TGTGCCAGCAGTCTATACGGACAGTACGAGCAGTACTTC. Encoded protein: CASSLYGQYEQYF.

J is TRBJ1-4 and V is TRBV5-1; D may be TRBD1 (5 bases). V was trimmed by 4 bases and J by 0 bases, leaving 13 bases between them. The germline V gene encodes CDR1 SGHRS and CDR2 YFSETQ. The CDR3 has 16 amino acids. CDR3 protein: CASSTGHKATNEKLFF. CDR3 sequence (DNA): TGCGCCAGCAGCACCGGACATAAAGCAACTAATGAAAAACTGTTTTTT.

The V and J genes are TRBV28 and TRBJ2-3, with 10 bases that match TRBD2. Germline lookup yields CDR1 MDHEN and CDR2 SYDVKM. V dropped 3 bases and J dropped 3; count of bases not matched to a gene: 3. The CDR3 is 15 residues long. CDR3 in amino acids: CASSFLAGETDTQYF. CDR3 nucleotide sequence: TGTGCCAGCAGTTTTCTAGCGGGAGAGACAGATACGCAGTATTTT.

CDR3 protein: CASGLAGGKETQYF. As DNA, the CDR3 is TGTGCCAGCGGACTAGCGGGAGGGAAGGAGACCCAGTACTTC. The chain is built from TRBV2 and TRBJ2-5; 15 bases map to TRBD2. The CDR3 loop spans 14 amino acids. V dropped 8 bases and J dropped 5; count of bases not matched to a gene: 3. CDR1 is SNHLY, CDR2 FYNNEI, per germline.

V is TRBV5-1 and J is TRBJ2-1; 7 bases match TRBD1. With V trimmed by 0 bases and J by 2 bases, 2 bases remained unmatched. Germline V gene sequence: CDR1 SGHRS, CDR2 YFSETQ. The CDR3 sequence is 15 residues long. This chain's CDR3 is CASSLGQGAYNEQFF. CDR3 DNA sequence: TGCGCCAGCAGCTTGGGGCAGGGGGCCTACAATGAGCAGTTCTTC.

The chain is built from TRBV18 and TRBJ2-1; TRBD2 aligns across 15 bases. V trimming: 4 bases; J trimming: 12 bases; junction bases outside the gene matches: 1. In germline, CDR1 is KGHSH, CDR2 LQKENI. The CDR3 totals 13 residues. CDR3 DNA: TGTGCCAGCTCACGGGGACTAGCGGGAGGGCAGTTCTTC. Amino acids: CASSRGLAGGQFF.

The chain uses TRBV19 and TRBJ2-3; TRBD1 agrees at 7 bases. The CDR3 runs 16 residues. Germline CDR1 is LNHDA and CDR2 is SQIVND (reference sequence). Trimming at V came to 5 bases and at J to 3 bases, leaving 11 bases not matched to a gene. This CDR3 is CASSSAAGTATDTQYF. The CDR3, as DNA: TGTGCCAGTAGTTCCGCCGCCGGGACAGCTACAGATACGCAGTATTTT.

The V and J genes are TRBV11-3 and TRBJ2-1, with a possible D match to TRBD2 (6 bases). Trimming shortened V by 2 bases and J by 10 bases, and 15 bases separated the two germline ends. This CDR3 region has 14 residues. The germline CDR1 and CDR2 sequences are SGHNT and YENEEA. CDR3 residues: CASSLRSSVNEQFF. CDR3 in DNA: TGTGCCAGCAGCTTAAGGTCTAGCGTGAACGAGCAGTTCTTC.

The chain employs TRBV6-5 and TRBJ2-5; 7 bases line up with TRBD1. V was pared by 6 bases and J by 5 bases, with 9 bases of the junction left unmatched. The CDR3 spans 14 residues. CDR1 is MNHEY and CDR2 is SVGAGI in the germline V gene. Here the CDR3 reads CASRPDRVRETQYF. CDR3 nucleotide sequence: TGTGCCAGCAGGCCAGACAGGGTCCGTGAGACCCAGTACTTC.

The V call is TRBV21-1, the J call TRBJ1-5; TRBD1, as called in the table, went unchecked against the DNA. TRBV21-1 is assigned pseudogene status. The length of the CDR3 is 18 residues. The chain's CDR3 is CASSPRDRGLYSNQPQHF. CDR3 in DNA: TGTGCCAGCAGCCCTCGGGACAGGGGCCTTTATAGCAATCAGCCCCAGCATTTT.

The rearrangement joins TRBV19 to TRBJ2-1, with TRBD2 matching 14 bases. Germline CDR1 and CDR2: LNHDA and SQIVND (reference sequence). V dropped 4 bases and J dropped 7; count of bases not matched to a gene: 3. CDR3 length equals 15 residues. DNA of the CDR3: TGTGCCAGTAGTAGGGGACTAGCGGGAGTTAATGAGCAGTTCTTC. Protein product: CASSRGLAGVNEQFF.

The rearrangement uses TRBV11-3 and TRBJ2-1, with 10 bases matching TRBD2. CDR3 length: 15 amino acids. V was pared by 8 bases and J by 8 bases, with 12 bases of the junction left unmatched. Per germline, CDR1 SGHNT and CDR2 YENEEA. The CDR3 sequence is CASRARASGSDEQFF. The CDR3 DNA follows: TGTGCCAGCCGAGCCCGAGCTAGCGGGAGCGATGAGCAGTTCTTC.

The J gene is TRBJ1-1, the V gene TRBV10-3; the match to TRBD1 covers 8 bases. Trimming took 5 bases from V and 0 from J; bases not matched to a gene: 8. The CDR3 loop spans 16 amino acids. Germline loops: CDR1 ENHRY, CDR2 SYGVKD. CDR3 in DNA: TGTGCCATCAGTCAGGGGGCCCCCAATATGAACACTGAAGCTTTCTTT. Translated: CAISQGAPNMNTEAFF.

This rearrangement joins TRBV21-1 to TRBJ2-1; TRBD2, the table's D call, lacks a check against the DNA. TRBV21-1 is deemed a pseudogene. The CDR3 is 19 residues long. The CDR3 sequence: CASSKGQAGDLRSYNEQFF. The DNA of the CDR3 is TGTGCCAGCAGCAAAGGGCAAGCGGGAGACCTACGCTCCTACAATGAGCAGTTCTTC.

This chain connects TRBV6-5 to TRBJ1-5; D remains unclear. The CDR3 totals 15 residues. Germline loops: CDR1 MNHEY, CDR2 SVGAGI. The ends were cut back, 5 bases at V and 3 bases at J, with 14 bases in the middle. CDR3 region: CASSRKWADNQPQHF. As DNA, the CDR3 is TGTGCCAGCAGTCGAAAGTGGGCCGACAATCAGCCCCAGCATTTT.

In nucleotides, the CDR3 is TGTGCCATCAGTGAGTCGAGAGTCGGGAGCAGGAGTCTTCCCCAGTACAATGAGCAGTTCTTC. Translated: CAISESRVGSRSLPQYNEQFF. This rearrangement joins TRBV10-3 to TRBJ2-1; a weak D match, TRBD2 (6 bases). CDR3 length: 21 amino acids. V lost 0 bases, J lost 4 bases, and 28 bases lay in between. Germline V gives CDR1 ENHRY, CDR2 SYGVKD.

The chain joins TRBV28 to TRBJ2-1; TRBD2 might be the D (5 bases). V was pared by 7 bases and J by 8 bases, with 21 bases between. The germline gives CDR1 MDHEN, CDR2 SYDVKM. The CDR3 is made up of 15 amino acids. This CDR3 is CASTRPGKVSHEQFF. CDR3 coding DNA: TGTGCCAGCACCAGGCCGGGAAAAGTATCCCATGAGCAGTTCTTC.

The chain carries TRBV4-1 and TRBJ2-1; TRBD1 is a possible D gene (6 bases). Trimming pared 5 bases from V and 3 bases from J, leaving 14 bases between. The CDR3 has 15 residues. Germline-derived CDR1 and CDR2 are MGHRA and YSYEKL. CDR3 in amino acids: CASSSRETGYNEQFF. The CDR3 nucleotides are TGCGCCAGCAGCTCAAGGGAGACAGGCTACAATGAGCAGTTCTTC.

J is TRBJ2-7 and V is TRBV28, with 7 bases lining up with TRBD2. Germline V gene sequence: CDR1 MDHEN, CDR2 SYDVKM. The CDR3 sequence is 12 residues long. V shed 7 bases, J shed 5 bases, and the junction held 5 bases outside the gene matches. The CDR3 DNA reads TGTGCCAGCAACCCCCGGGGGGACGAGCAGTACTTC. Translating gives CASNPRGDEQYF.

This clone was seen just once. This chain uses TRBV11-2 with TRBJ2-7; 11 bases are a match to TRBD2. The CDR3 consists of 14 residues. Trimming at V came to 1 base and at J to 6 bases, leaving 2 bases not matched to a gene. The germline gives CDR1 SGHAT, CDR2 FQNNGV. In DNA, the CDR3 is TGTGCCAGCAGCTTAGGCCTAGCGGGAGGCGAGCAGTACTTC. Translation gives CASSLGLAGGEQYF.

The rearrangement uses TRBV5-8 and TRBJ1-1, with 8 bases fitting TRBD1. CDR3 length equals 14 residues. Unmatched junction bases numbered 5, after V lost 4 bases and J lost 3 bases. Germline loops: CDR1 SGHTS, CDR2 YDEGEE. CDR3 residues: CASSRQGIHTEAFF. In DNA, the CDR3 is TGTGCCAGCAGCCGACAGGGGATCCACACTGAAGCTTTCTTT.

This chain uses TRBV28 with TRBJ2-1, with D unresolved. Trimming pared 7 bases from V and 4 bases from J, leaving 5 bases between. Germline V lookup: CDR1 MDHEN, CDR2 SYDVKM. The CDR3 consists of 11 residues. The DNA of the CDR3 is TGTGCCAGCAATATATACAATGAGCAGTTCTTC. As protein: CASNIYNEQFF.

The chain couples TRBV5-6 to TRBJ2-3; D is ambiguous. This CDR3 contains 15 residues. Germline loops: CDR1 SGHDT, CDR2 YYEEEE. Trimming took off 4 bases at V and 1 base at J, with 13 bases between the two ends. This CDR3 is CASSRGSSRTDTQYF. As DNA, the CDR3 is TGTGCCAGCAGCCGCGGTAGTAGCCGCACAGATACGCAGTATTTT.

The genes are TRBV4-1 and TRBJ1-5; D unresolved. The CDR3 runs 14 residues. From germline, CDR1 is MGHRA and CDR2 YSYEKL. V lost 1 base and J 0 bases, leaving 4 bases between the germline ends. The CDR3 spells CASSQGGSNQPQHF. DNA of the CDR3: TGCGCCAGCAGCCAAGGAGGTAGCAATCAGCCCCAGCATTTT.

The rearrangement uses TRBV9 and TRBJ2-5, with D unresolved. The V and J ends lost 3 bases and 7 bases respectively, with 16 bases between them. Germline V CDR1 and CDR2: SGDLS, YYNGEE. CDR3 length: 14 residues. CDR3 in amino acids: CASSGVRGVATQYF. DNA for the CDR3: TGTGCCAGCAGCGGGGTAAGAGGAGTTGCGACCCAGTACTTC.

The V call is TRBV5-5, the J call TRBJ2-5, with a tentative D call TRBD1 (6 bases). Deletions cut 3 bases from V and 4 bases from J, with 10 bases between. CDR3 length: 13 amino acids. In germline, CDR1 is SGHKS, CDR2 YYEKEE (reference sequence). The CDR3 nucleotides read TGTGCCAGCAGCTACACAGGGCCAGAGACCCAGTACTTC. Translating gives CASSYTGPETQYF.